These T cell receptor beta chains were read from a single sample in a study of shared clonotypes between healthy human individuals. Clones were sequenced by immunoSEQ multiplex PCR, and TCRdb holds only the in-frame ones, with some missing. In the table there are under 600,000 clones, less than 98% of which are singletons. The sequencing input was naive CD4+ T cells sorted from blood. Source of these receptors: a woman younger than 45 in good health. Both conserved end residues are part of each CDR3. A D gene is named only where the DNA matches it firmly. Clone size is not always given. Where it is, it says once, few, many or a class for expanded clones.

D: NA
size: NA
V: TRBV28
J: TRBJ2-4
CDR3: CASEGGAGKNIQYF
DNA: TGTGCCTCCGAGGGGGGGGCTGGCAAAAACATTCAGTACTTC

D: TRBD1
size: NA
V: TRBV6-1
J: TRBJ1-5
CDR3: CASSEVTGVRNQPQHF
DNA: TGTGCCAGCAGTGAAGTAACAGGGGTACGCAATCAGCCCCAGCATTTT

D: TRBD2
size: NA
V: TRBV12-5
J: TRBJ2-7
CDR3: CASADGPSGAYEQYF
DNA: TGTGCTAGTGCCGACGGACCCAGCGGGGCCTACGAGCAGTACTTC

D: NA
size: NA
V: TRBV27
J: TRBJ2-1
CDR3: CASSLRPFSYNEQFF
DNA: TGTGCCAGCAGTTTAAGACCATTCTCCTACAATGAGCAGTTCTTC

D: TRBD1
size: NA
V: TRBV6-6
J: TRBJ1-3
CDR3: CASSTTGAQGNTIYF
DNA: TGTGCCAGCAGCACGACAGGGGCGCAAGGAAACACCATATATTTT

D: NA
size: NA
V: TRBV9
J: TRBJ2-1
CDR3: CASSPREEQFF
DNA: TGTGCCAGCAGCCCCCGGGAGGAGCAGTTCTTC

D: NA
size: NA
V: TRBV28
J: TRBJ1-2
CDR3: CASSLPQKDGYTF
DNA: TGTGCCAGCAGTTTACCCCAGAAGGATGGCTACACCTTC

D: TRBD2
size: once
V: TRBV5-8
J: TRBJ2-2
CDR3: CASSAGLAGPTGELFF
DNA: TGTGCCAGCAGCGCGGGACTAGCGGGCCCCACCGGGGAGCTGTTTTTT

D: NA
size: once
V: TRBV18
J: TRBJ1-1
CDR3: CASSPPAGRNTEAFF
DNA: TGTGCCAGCTCACCACCGGCAGGGAGGAACACTGAAGCTTTCTTT

D: TRBD1
size: NA
V: TRBV11-2
J: TRBJ1-2
CDR3: CASRLREQGNVKKNYGYTF
DNA: TGTGCCAGCAGACTTAGAGAACAGGGGAACGTAAAAAAGAACTATGGCTACACCTTC

D: TRBD2
size: NA
V: TRBV29-1
J: TRBJ2-4
CDR3: CSAGPGTSGTKNIQYF
DNA: TGCAGCGCCGGTCCCGGGACTAGCGGGACCAAAAACATTCAGTACTTC

D: NA
size: NA
V: TRBV4-1
J: TRBJ1-5
CDR3: CASSQALIGEASQPQHF
DNA: TGCGCCAGCAGCCAAGCCCTCATCGGGGAGGCCTCTCAGCCCCAGCATTTT

D: TRBD2
size: NA
V: TRBV9
J: TRBJ2-7
CDR3: CASSVATGVGLDSYEQYF
DNA: TGTGCCAGCAGCGTAGCTACGGGGGTTGGACTAGACTCCTACGAGCAGTACTTC

D: TRBD1
size: NA
V: TRBV28
J: TRBJ1-1
CDR3: CASNPTGRNTEAFF
DNA: TGTGCCAGCAACCCGACAGGGAGGAACACTGAAGCTTTCTTT

D: TRBD2
size: NA
V: TRBV30
J: TRBJ2-1
CDR3: CARSIAGAPHYNEQFF
DNA: TGTGCCCGGTCAATAGCGGGAGCCCCGCACTACAATGAGCAGTTCTTC

D: NA
size: NA
V: TRBV11-2
J: TRBJ1-5
CDR3: CASSSSFGGNQPQHF
DNA: TGTGCCAGCAGCTCCTCCTTTGGGGGCAATCAGCCCCAGCATTTT

D: TRBD2
size: NA
V: TRBV9
J: TRBJ2-1
CDR3: CASRRGLAGVEQFF
DNA: TGTGCCAGCAGGAGGGGACTAGCGGGGGTTGAGCAGTTCTTC

D: NA
size: NA
V: TRBV6-5
J: TRBJ2-1
CDR3: CASTPTVGNEQFF
DNA: TGTGCCAGCACCCCCACGGTGGGCAATGAGCAGTTCTTC

D: NA
size: NA
V: TRBV6-4
J: TRBJ1-4
CDR3: CASSSGGGPTTNEKLFF
DNA: TGTGCCAGCAGTAGTGGGGGTGGCCCGACAACTAATGAAAAACTGTTTTTT

D: NA
size: few
V: TRBV2
J: TRBJ1-1
CDR3: CASINVWDLNTEAFF
DNA: TGTGCCAGCATAAATGTTTGGGACCTGAACACTGAAGCTTTCTTT

D: NA
size: NA
V: TRBV6-5
J: TRBJ2-1
CDR3: CASSSFTENEQFF
DNA: TGTGCCAGCAGCTCTTTCACGGAGAATGAGCAGTTCTTC

D: NA
size: NA
V: TRBV4-1
J: TRBJ1-1
CDR3: CASSRPGENTEAFF
DNA: TGCGCCAGCAGCCGCCCAGGGGAGAACACTGAAGCTTTCTTT

D: TRBD1
size: NA
V: TRBV7-3
J: TRBJ2-2
CDR3: CASSPDRGETGELFF
DNA: TGTGCCAGCAGTCCGGACAGGGGGGAAACCGGGGAGCTGTTTTTT

D: NA
size: NA
V: TRBV6-1
J: TRBJ2-2
CDR3: CASRGQLPGAGELFF
DNA: TGTGCCAGCAGAGGACAGCTCCCGGGGGCCGGGGAGCTGTTTTTT

D: NA
size: once
V: TRBV27
J: TRBJ2-3
CDR3: CASSLFLGETDTQYF
DNA: TGTGCCAGCAGTTTATTCTTAGGGGAAACAGATACGCAGTATTTT

D: NA
size: NA
V: TRBV6-6
J: TRBJ2-1
CDR3: CASSVGRPNEQFF
DNA: TGTGCCAGCAGTGTGGGACGACCCAATGAGCAGTTCTTC

D: NA
size: NA
V: TRBV7-9
J: TRBJ1-6
CDR3: CASSYGQNSPLHF
DNA: TGTGCCAGCAGCTACGGACAAAATTCACCCCTCCACTTT

D: NA
size: NA
V: TRBV27
J: TRBJ1-2
CDR3: CASSLGAGFNYGYTF
DNA: TGTGCCAGCAGTTTGGGTGCAGGGTTTAACTATGGCTACACCTTC

D: NA
size: NA
V: TRBV29-1
J: TRBJ1-3
CDR3: CSVQGADGNTIYF
DNA: TGCAGCGTACAAGGGGCAGATGGAAACACCATATATTTT

D: TRBD1
size: NA
V: TRBV7-2
J: TRBJ2-1
CDR3: CASSLAGQGASYNEQFF
DNA: TGTGCCAGCAGCTTAGCGGGACAGGGGGCTTCCTACAATGAGCAGTTCTTC

D: TRBD2
size: once
V: TRBV28
J: TRBJ2-7
CDR3: CASSSTSGRLGEQYF
DNA: TGTGCCAGCAGTTCGACTAGCGGGAGGTTGGGTGAGCAGTACTTC

D: NA
size: NA
V: TRBV5-1
J: TRBJ2-1
CDR3: CASSLDPSSYNEQFF
DNA: TGCGCCAGCAGCTTGGACCCTAGCTCCTACAATGAGCAGTTCTTC

D: TRBD1
size: NA
V: TRBV28
J: TRBJ2-7
CDR3: CASRPWGQRKYF
DNA: TGTGCCAGCAGACCCTGGGGACAGCGGAAGTACTTC